This T cell receptor (beta chain) originates from a study of immune evolution from preneoplasia to lung adenocarcinoma. Patients had resection in Japan or China between the mid-2010s and the late 2010s. H&E slides confirmed each diagnosis, reviewed by two pathologists independently. Points from the study as a whole: Later-stage lesions seemingly showed higher T cell density and diversity than normal lung. Top clone share appeared to fall from AAH through AIS, MIA, adenocarcinoma.

With regard to this clone: Antigen specificity is unknown.

Sequencing was performed with immunoSEQ multiplex PCR; in TCRdb, only in-frame clones are kept and a portion is missing. Of roughly 5,200 clones in the sample, 80% were seen once. Sequencing was performed on FFPE normal lung tissue adjacent to the tumor. The TCR comes from a person aged 45 to 69 with lung adenocarcinoma.

As DNA, the CDR3 is TGCAGTGCTAGAGACAGCCAGGGGGCTTTCTTT. Protein product: CSARDSQGAFF. This chain uses TRBV20-1 with TRBJ1-1, with D perhaps matching TRBD1 (6 bases). V lost 0 bases and J lost 11, with 10 bases in between. Per the germline V gene, CDR1 is DFQATT and CDR2 is SNEGSKA (reference sequence). There are 11 residues in the CDR3.